One and the same sample provided the 32 T cell receptor beta chains below, sequenced in a study of blood T cell repertoires in COVID-19. Measured with immunoSEQ multiplex PCR; TCRdb has only the in-frame clones, and not every one. The repertoire includes 200,000 to 250,000 clones, around 89% of them detected once, and 0.85% to 0.9% sits in the top ten. Sequencing was performed on PBMCs or T cells enriched from blood (not recorded which). Every receptor here comes from a man aged 50 to 59 who had been exposed to COVID-19.

CDR3 nucleotides: TGCGCCAGCAGCTTACAACAGGCGAACACCGGGGAGCTGTTTTTT. This gives the protein CASSLQQANTGELFF. This rearrangement joins TRBV5-1 to TRBJ2-2; D perhaps matches TRBD1 (5 bases). Trimming left V 2 bases short and J 0 bases short, with 8 bases between. Germline-derived CDR1 and CDR2 are SGHRS and YFSETQ. The CDR3 spans 15 residues.

V usage is TRBV6-4 and J usage is TRBJ1-2, with D unclear. The CDR3 has 12 amino acids. The germline V gene has CDR1 MRHNA and CDR2 SNTAGT. The V end was cut by 8 bases, the J end by 4 bases, with 11 bases between. The CDR3 region has the DNA TGTGCCAGCTTAAGACTGTCCTATGGCTACACCTTC. It encodes CASLRLSYGYTF.

The V call is TRBV5-6, the J call TRBJ2-5; 9 nucleotides line up with TRBD1. Germline trimming cut 2 bases from V and 2 bases from J; bases unmatched to any gene: 7. Germline lookup yields CDR1 SGHDT and CDR2 YYEEEE. This CDR3 comprises 16 residues. This CDR3 reads CASSFLGQGRQETQYF. CDR3 nucleotides: TGTGCCAGCAGCTTCTTGGGACAGGGTCGACAAGAGACCCAGTACTTC.

The rearrangement links TRBV7-3 to TRBJ2-3; 13 bases are shared with TRBD2. Looked up from germline, CDR1 is SGHTA and CDR2 is FQGTGA. The CDR3 consists of 15 residues. The V gene end was trimmed by 6 bases and the J gene end by 5 bases; junction bases not matched to a gene: 5. The CDR3 spells CASRGTSGTRDTQYF. CDR3 DNA sequence: TGTGCCAGCAGGGGGACTAGCGGGACGAGAGATACGCAGTATTTT. Combining the CDR3 with reference TRBV7-3 and TRBJ2-3 gives the whole variable domain GAGVSQTPSNKVTEKGKYVELRCDPISGHTALYWYRQSLGQGPEFLIYFQGTGAADDSGLPNDRFFAVRPEGSVSTLKIQRTERGDSAVYLCASRGTSGTRDTQYFGPGTRLTVL.

V usage is TRBV28 and J usage is TRBJ1-2, with TRBD1 as a possible D gene (6 bases). V was trimmed by 6 bases and J by 3 bases, leaving 11 bases between them. The length of the CDR3 is 13 residues. The germline V gene has CDR1 MDHEN and CDR2 SYDVKM. CDR3 bases: TGTGCCAGCAGATCGGACAGCCACTATGGCTACACCTTC. It codes for CASRSDSHYGYTF.

The chain couples TRBV11-1 to TRBJ1-1, with 9 positions matching TRBD1. Germline-derived CDR1 and CDR2 are SGHAT and FQDESV (reference sequence). Unmatched junction bases numbered 2, after V lost 2 bases and J lost 4 bases. CDR3 length: 14 residues. CDR3 coding DNA: TGTGCCAGCAGCTTACCGACAGGGGGCACTGAAGCTTTCTTT. It specifies CASSLPTGGTEAFF. Filled out from reference TRBV11-1 and TRBJ1-1, the complete variable domain reads EAEVAQSPRYKITEKSQAVAFWCDPISGHATLYWYRQILGQGPELLVQFQDESVVDDSQLPKDRFSAERLKGVDSTLKIQPAELGDSAMYLCASSLPTGGTEAFFGQGTRLTVV.

The rearrangement uses TRBV7-2 and TRBJ1-1, with no clear D. V was clipped by 3 bases and J by 0 bases, with 8 bases between them. CDR1 and CDR2 (germline): SGHTA, FQGNSA. The CDR3 is made up of 14 amino acids. The CDR3 here is CASSFSVLNTEAFF. The DNA for the CDR3 is TGTGCCAGCAGCTTTTCTGTCCTGAACACTGAAGCTTTCTTT.

The chain recombines TRBV3-1 (or the pseudogene TRBV3-2) with TRBJ1-2, with TRBD1 identical over 9 bases. V lost 1 base, J lost 7 bases, and 4 bases stayed unmatched. CDR3 length: 14 residues. Germline CDR1 LGHDT, CDR2 YNNKEL (reference sequence). The CDR3 protein is CASSQVQGASGYTF. In DNA form, the CDR3 reads TGTGCCAGCAGCCAAGTACAGGGGGCAAGTGGCTACACCTTC.

This chain joins TRBV2 and TRBJ1-5; TRBD1 aligns across 8 bases. CDR1 SNHLY and CDR2 FYNNEI come from the germline V gene. Trimming took 7 bases from V and 3 from J; bases not matched to a gene: 2. The CDR3 totals 13 residues. CDR3 nucleotide sequence: TGTGCCAGCAAGGGACAGGTCAATCAGCCCCAGCATTTT. Amino acid sequence: CASKGQVNQPQHF.

CDR3 nucleotide sequence: TGTGCCAGCGGTCCGGGGAGGCCTGAAGCTTTCTTT. Its translation is CASGPGRPEAFF. V gene TRBV2 combines with J gene TRBJ1-1; D not resolved. This CDR3 is built from 12 residues. Looked up from germline, CDR1 is SNHLY and CDR2 is FYNNEI. V was trimmed by 8 bases and J by 6 bases, leaving 13 bases between them.

The rearrangement uses TRBV18 and TRBJ1-6, with a tentative D call TRBD1 (5 bases). Trimming left V 4 bases short and J 5 bases short, with 18 bases between. The V gene's germline CDR1 is KGHSH and CDR2 LQKENI. CDR3 length: 17 amino acids. The CDR3 loop reads CASSLSVGAVDNSPLHF. The DNA of the CDR3 is TGTGCCAGCTCACTATCTGTAGGGGCAGTCGATAATTCACCCCTCCACTTT.

V is TRBV10-3 and J is TRBJ2-6; 7 nucleotides agree with TRBD1. The CDR3 is 17 residues long. Trimming took 1 base from V and 1 from J; bases not matched to a gene: 4. CDR1 and CDR2 from the germline V gene are ENHRY and SYGVKD. The chain's CDR3 is CAISEFKGASGANVLTF. DNA for the CDR3: TGTGCCATCAGTGAGTTTAAGGGGGCGTCTGGGGCCAACGTCCTGACTTTC.

This clone was detected a few times. V gene TRBV28 combines with J gene TRBJ2-2; tentatively, D is TRBD1 (7 bases). Trimming took 7 bases from V and 1 from J, leaving 13 bases between them. CDR1 is MDHEN, CDR2 SYDVKM, per germline. This CDR3 has 15 amino acids. The chain's CDR3 is CASISQGGNTGELFF. In DNA form, the CDR3 reads TGTGCCAGCATCTCCCAGGGGGGGAACACCGGGGAGCTGTTTTTT. The full variable domain, rest sourced from reference TRBV28 and TRBJ2-2, is DVKVTQSSRYLVKRTGEKVFLECVQDMDHENMFWYRQDPGLGLRLIYFSYDVKMKEKGDIPEGYSVSREKKERFSLILESASTNQTSMYLCASISQGGNTGELFFGEGSRLTVL.

As DNA, the CDR3 is TGTGCCAGCAGTTTACTAGCGGGGGGAAAAAACATTCAGTACTTC. This codes for CASSLLAGGKNIQYF. The rearrangement joins TRBV28 to TRBJ2-4; 11 nucleotides align to TRBD2. Germline trimming cut 2 bases from V and 4 bases from J; bases unmatched to any gene: 1. This CDR3 has 15 residues. Germline CDR1 reads MDHEN; CDR2 reads SYDVKM. The complete variable domain, with remaining parts taken from reference TRBV28 and TRBJ2-4, reads DVKVTQSSRYLVKRTGEKVFLECVQDMDHENMFWYRQDPGLGLRLIYFSYDVKMKEKGDIPEGYSVSREKKERFSLILESASTNQTSMYLCASSLLAGGKNIQYFGAGTRLSVL.

The sample holds a few counts of this clone. The rearrangement links TRBV2 to TRBJ2-5; no clear D. Germline lookup yields CDR1 SNHLY and CDR2 FYNNEI. The CDR3 loop spans 13 amino acids. Trimming stripped 4 bases from V and 5 bases from J, with 11 bases between. Here the CDR3 DNA reads TGTGCCAGCAGTGGAGAGATTAAGGAGACCCAGTACTTC. Translating gives CASSGEIKETQYF.

The chain employs TRBV3-1 (or the pseudogene TRBV3-2) and TRBJ2-2, with D unclear. CDR1 and CDR2 from the germline V gene are LGHDT and YNNKEL (reference sequence). Trimming removed 4 bases at V and 4 bases at J, with 7 bases between. The CDR3 loop spans 13 amino acids. CDR3 nucleotide sequence: TGTGCCAGCAGCCTCTCGGGCACCGGGGAGCTGTTTTTT. Protein: CASSLSGTGELFF.

The chain couples TRBV28 to TRBJ2-6; TRBD1 aligns across 9 bases. V gave up 2 bases and J gave up 0 bases; unmatched junction bases: 5. Germline V gene sequence: CDR1 MDHEN, CDR2 SYDVKM. CDR3 length equals 18 residues. CDR3 region: CASSLQQGASSGANVLTF. DNA of the CDR3: TGTGCCAGCAGTTTACAACAGGGGGCCAGCTCTGGGGCCAACGTCCTGACTTTC.

The J gene is TRBJ1-2, the V gene TRBV30; D remains unclear. V lost 4 bases and J lost 2, with 8 bases in between. Germline CDR1 GTSNPN, CDR2 SVGIG (reference sequence). CDR3 size: 12 residues. CDR3 in DNA: TGTGCCTGGAAAGGAGGGAACTATGGCTACACCTTC. It encodes CAWKGGNYGYTF.

The table lists this clone with a few counts. The chain links TRBV30 to TRBJ1-4; D ambiguous. Germline assignment: CDR1 GTSNPN and CDR2 SVGIG (reference sequence). The CDR3 is 14 residues long. Trimming removed 0 bases from V and 5 bases from J, with 10 bases in between. CDR3 residues: CAWSVGGSNEKLFF. In DNA, the CDR3 is TGTGCCTGGAGTGTAGGTGGGAGCAATGAAAAACTGTTTTTT.

CDR3 nucleotides: TGTGCCAGCATGTTAGGGGTTAATGGCTACACCTTC. Its protein is CASMLGVNGYTF. The V gene is TRBV28, the J gene TRBJ1-2; possibly TRBD1 for D (5 bases). Germline V gives CDR1 MDHEN, CDR2 SYDVKM. Trimming took 7 bases from V and 6 from J, leaving 12 bases between them. This CDR3 is 12 amino acids long.

This chain uses TRBV28 with TRBJ2-3; 7 bases align to TRBD1. Losses at the gene ends were 6 bases for V and 1 base for J; bases not matched to a gene: 13. The length of the CDR3 is 17 residues. Germline V lookup: CDR1 MDHEN, CDR2 SYDVKM. The DNA for the CDR3 is TGTGCCAGCAGCCCTGAACAGGGGACCTCTCGCACAGATACGCAGTATTTT. It translates to CASSPEQGTSRTDTQYF.

This clone was recorded only once. The CDR3 region is CASSSSGTGLDEQFF. CDR3 coding DNA: TGTGCCAGCAGCTCGTCCGGGACAGGGTTAGATGAGCAGTTCTTC. J is TRBJ2-1 and V is TRBV13, with 9 positions matching TRBD1. This CDR3 is built from 15 residues. Germline CDR1 reads PRHDT; CDR2 reads FYEKMQ (reference sequence). V lost 4 bases and J lost 8; bases outside the gene matches: 9.

This clone was seen only a few times. The rearrangement uses TRBV11-2 and TRBJ2-3; D may be TRBD1 (7 bases). With 9 bases removed from V and 2 bases from J, the gap between germline ends came to 12 bases. The length of the CDR3 is 13 residues. Germline lookup yields CDR1 SGHAT and CDR2 FQNNGV. The CDR3 region is CASQGGYTDTQYF. Written as DNA, the CDR3 is TGTGCCAGTCAGGGGGGTTACACAGATACGCAGTATTTT.

This clone was seen just once. V usage is TRBV5-1 and J usage is TRBJ1-1, with D unresolved. This CDR3 has 13 residues. V was clipped by 4 bases and J by 4 bases, with 11 bases between them. CDR1 and CDR2 from the germline V gene are SGHRS and YFSETQ. The CDR3 region is CASSPLLGTEAFF. CDR3 sequence (DNA): TGCGCCAGCAGCCCACTATTGGGCACTGAAGCTTTCTTT.

The rearrangement uses TRBV7-8 and TRBJ2-1; 8 bases are shared with TRBD2. After removal of 2 bases from V and 3 bases from J, the junction contained 3 bases not matched to a gene. The CDR3 extends over 15 amino acids. The germline gives CDR1 SGHVS, CDR2 FQNEAQ. The CDR3 here is CASSLLLADYNEQFF. The CDR3 coding sequence is TGTGCCAGCAGCTTATTACTAGCGGACTACAATGAGCAGTTCTTC. The full variable domain, completed using reference TRBV7-8 and TRBJ2-1, is GAGVSQSPRYKVAKRGQDVALRCDPISGHVSLFWYQQALGQGPEFLTYFQNEAQLDKSGLPSDRFFAERPEGSVSTLKIQRTQQEDSAVYLCASSLLLADYNEQFFGPGTRLTVL.

V and J are TRBV6-5 and TRBJ2-1; 9 bases are a match to TRBD1. Germline values: CDR1 MNHEY, CDR2 SVGAGI. This CDR3 comprises 15 residues. V trimming: 6 bases; J trimming: 0 bases; junction bases outside the gene matches: 3. This CDR3 is CASRDRGISYNEQFF. The CDR3 nucleotides read TGTGCCAGCAGGGACAGGGGTATCTCCTACAATGAGCAGTTCTTC.

The chain joins TRBV5-1 to TRBJ1-6; TRBD1 agrees at 12 bases. The germline V gene has CDR1 SGHRS and CDR2 YFSETQ. The CDR3 runs to 14 residues. J was trimmed by 14 bases and V by 4 bases; bases with no gene match: 7. CDR3: CASSPGTGGSALHF. CDR3 bases: TGCGCCAGCAGCCCCGGGACAGGGGGCTCTGCCCTCCACTTT.

The chain has TRBV7-3 and TRBJ2-1; 11 positions agree with TRBD2. The V segment lost 3 bases and the J segment 5 bases; nucleotides outside the gene matches: 3. The germline CDR1 and CDR2 sequences are SGHTA and FQGTGA. The CDR3 has 15 residues. The CDR3 DNA is TGTGCCAGCAGCTTCGGACTAGCGGGTCACAATGAGCAGTTCTTC. It specifies CASSFGLAGHNEQFF.

This chain links TRBV5-1 with TRBJ2-1, with 11 bases lining up with TRBD2. In germline, CDR1 is SGHRS, CDR2 YFSETQ. The CDR3 totals 14 residues. V shed 3 bases, J shed 15 bases, and the junction held 11 bases outside the gene matches. The chain's CDR3 is CASSSGLAGGAGFF. The CDR3 region has the DNA TGCGCCAGCAGCTCTGGACTAGCGGGCGGTGCAGGGTTCTTC.

The chain recombines TRBV7-8 with TRBJ1-2, with 8 bases matching TRBD1. Germline assignment: CDR1 SGHVS and CDR2 FQNEAQ. Unmatched junction bases numbered 6, after V lost 7 bases and J lost 5 bases. This CDR3 comprises 13 residues. The CDR3 nucleotides are TGTGCCAGCACCCCGGACAGGGAGTATGGCTACACCTTC. It translates to CASTPDREYGYTF. The complete variable domain, with remaining parts taken from reference TRBV7-8 and TRBJ1-2, reads GAGVSQSPRYKVAKRGQDVALRCDPISGHVSLFWYQQALGQGPEFLTYFQNEAQLDKSGLPSDRFFAERPEGSVSTLKIQRTQQEDSAVYLCASTPDREYGYTFGSGTRLTVV.

This chain joins TRBV18 and TRBJ2-4; D is unresolved. CDR3 size: 17 residues. Germline CDR1 and CDR2: KGHSH and LQKENI. V was pared by 2 bases and J by 0 bases, with 14 bases between. In nucleotides, the CDR3 is TGTGCCAGCTCACCATTTTCGGCAGGTTTAGCCAAAAACATTCAGTACTTC. Its translation: CASSPFSAGLAKNIQYF.

The chain carries TRBV18 and TRBJ2-7; 7 bases match TRBD1. Trimming took 4 bases from V and 0 from J; bases not matched to a gene: 3. Per germline, CDR1 KGHSH and CDR2 LQKENI. The CDR3 is 14 amino acids. The CDR3 is CASSLGTDSYEQYV. The CDR3 bases are TGTGCCAGCTCACTAGGGACAGACTCCTACGAGCAGTACGTC.